Below, 27 T cell receptor beta chains from the same sample are listed, as sequenced in a study of cytomegalovirus exposure and HLA in healthy donors. Some clones are missing from TCRdb's copy, which holds only in-frame ones; the method was immunoSEQ multiplex PCR. The repertoire includes some 130,000 clones, approximately 89% of them detected once, and about 1.2% sits in the top ten. Sequencing was performed on PBMCs. All receptors come from a woman between 18 and 29 years old in good health and CMV-seronegative.

This rearrangement joins TRBV11-2 to TRBJ1-4; 7 bases fit TRBD1. The CDR3 loop spans 15 amino acids. V dropped 7 bases and J dropped 5; count of bases not matched to a gene: 10. Germline values: CDR1 SGHAT, CDR2 FQNNGV. CDR3 coding DNA: TGTGCCAGCACCAGAGACAGGGTGGGAAATGAAAAACTGTTTTTT. Translating gives CASTRDRVGNEKLFF.

V usage is TRBV5-6 and J usage is TRBJ1-2; D not resolved. V was pared by 5 bases and J by 8 bases, with 19 bases between. The CDR3 has 14 amino acids. CDR1 SGHDT and CDR2 YYEEEE come from the germline V gene. The CDR3 DNA is TGTGCCAGCAGTTATCCGACGGGTGGAGGCGGCTACACCTTC. Translation: CASSYPTGGGGYTF.

The gene calls are TRBV2 and TRBJ1-2; D gene unclear. Germline V lookup: CDR1 SNHLY, CDR2 FYNNEI. The CDR3 spans 13 residues. Trimming stripped 3 bases from V and 6 bases from J, with 11 bases between. In DNA form, the CDR3 reads TGTGCCAGCAGTGACAGGCGAGAAGATGGCTACACCTTC. Its protein is CASSDRREDGYTF.

J is TRBJ2-3 and V is TRBV14; D call uncertain. The CDR3 runs to 13 residues. V gave up 4 bases and J gave up 1 base, with 6 bases separating them. Germline V lookup: CDR1 SGHDN, CDR2 FVKESK. The CDR3 spells CASSRSGTDTQYF. In DNA, the CDR3 is TGTGCCAGCAGCCGGAGTGGCACAGATACGCAGTATTTT. Variable domain in full (rest from reference TRBV14 and TRBJ2-3): EAGVTQFPSHSVIEKGQTVTLRCDPISGHDNLYWYRRVMGKEIKFLLHFVKESKQDESGMPNNRFLAERTGGTYSTLKVQPAELEDSGVYFCASSRSGTDTQYFGPGTRLTVL.

The chain couples TRBV4-1 to TRBJ1-6; 8 bases are a match to TRBD1. Trimming took 1 base from V and 10 from J; bases not matched to a gene: 9. Germline V gene data show CDR1 as MGHRA and CDR2 as YSYEKL. The CDR3 contains 16 residues. The CDR3 DNA reads as TGCGCCAGCAGCCAAGTTACCACGGCAGGGGGCTCACCCCTCCACTTT. This sequence encodes CASSQVTTAGGSPLHF.

V gene TRBV6-1 combines with J gene TRBJ1-3; 8 positions match TRBD1. The CDR3 runs 14 residues. With V trimmed by 5 bases and J by 0 bases, 0 bases remained unmatched. The germline V gene encodes CDR1 MNHNS and CDR2 SASEGT. The CDR3 sequence is CASSTGGSGNTIYF. The CDR3 DNA sequence: TGTGCCAGCAGTACAGGGGGCTCTGGAAACACCATATATTTT.

The rearrangement uses TRBV19 and TRBJ1-3; D is unresolved. The germline gives CDR1 LNHDA, CDR2 SQIVND (reference sequence). This CDR3 spans 15 amino acids. Trimming shortened V by 3 bases and J by 2 bases, and 11 bases separated the two germline ends. The CDR3 region has the DNA TGTGCCAGTAGTATCGGCAGGTTCGCTGGAAACACCATATATTTT. Its protein is CASSIGRFAGNTIYF.

The CDR3 protein is CASSHQTGGWANEKLFF. The CDR3 DNA sequence: TGTGCCAGCAGCCATCAGACAGGGGGTTGGGCTAATGAAAAACTGTTTTTT. This chain links TRBV7-9 with TRBJ1-4, with TRBD1 identical over 9 bases. Germline lookup yields CDR1 SEHNR and CDR2 FQNEAQ (reference sequence). The CDR3 length is 17 residues. V was clipped by 5 bases and J by 3 bases; unmatched bases: 10.

The chain has TRBV4-1 and TRBJ1-6, with TRBD1 as a possible D gene (5 bases). With 0 bases removed from V and 10 bases from J, the gap between germline ends came to 10 bases. The germline gives CDR1 MGHRA, CDR2 YSYEKL. The CDR3 is 14 amino acids. The CDR3 loop reads CASSQDRVVSPLHF. The DNA for the CDR3 is TGCGCCAGCAGCCAAGACAGGGTGGTGTCACCCCTCCACTTT.

J is TRBJ1-5 and V is TRBV19; D ambiguous. V was trimmed by 5 bases and J by 2 bases, leaving 19 bases between them. CDR3 length: 17 residues. The germline V gene encodes CDR1 LNHDA and CDR2 SQIVND (reference sequence). In nucleotides, the CDR3 is TGTGCCAGTAGTGGAGGTCCCGAACCAGGAGGCAATCAGCCCCAGCATTTT. This gives the protein CASSGGPEPGGNQPQHF.

This rearrangement joins TRBV5-1 to TRBJ2-7; 9 bases map to TRBD1. The V gene's germline CDR1 is SGHRS and CDR2 YFSETQ. The CDR3 is 14 amino acids. J lost 4 bases, V lost 4 bases, and 6 bases had no gene match. The CDR3 sequence: CASSALGQGYEQYF. The CDR3 nucleotides read TGCGCCAGCAGCGCCCTGGGACAGGGTTACGAGCAGTACTTC.

V gene TRBV4-2 combines with J gene TRBJ2-1; 9 nucleotides match TRBD1. J was trimmed by 10 bases and V by 4 bases; bases with no gene match: 8. The germline V gene encodes CDR1 LGHNA and CDR2 YNFKEQ. CDR3 size: 14 residues. The CDR3 is CASSPRQGEGEQFF. In nucleotides, the CDR3 is TGTGCCAGCAGCCCGCGACAGGGGGAGGGGGAGCAGTTCTTC.

Comment on this clone: Distinct nucleotide sequences in the sample also encode this CDR3. The rearrangement joins TRBV6-1 to TRBJ2-7; 8 nucleotides agree with TRBD1. The CDR3 consists of 14 residues. Germline CDR1 MNHNS, CDR2 SASEGT. With 4 bases clipped from V and 2 bases from J, the junction kept 4 bases outside the gene matches. DNA of the CDR3: TGTGCCAGCAGTGTGACAGGGGCCCCCTACGAGCAGTACTTC. As protein: CASSVTGAPYEQYF.

The rearrangement joins TRBV7-2 to TRBJ2-1; D is perhaps TRBD2 (6 bases). The CDR3 totals 14 residues. Between the trimmed V and J ends, which lost 5 bases and 10 bases, there was a span of 18 bases. Germline values: CDR1 SGHTA, CDR2 FQGNSA. The CDR3 region has the DNA TGTGCCAGCAGCCCGGTTAGGCTAGCGAAGGAGCAGTTCTTC. It translates to CASSPVRLAKEQFF.

This clone has only one observation. The rearrangement joins TRBV5-5 to TRBJ1-5, with D unresolved. The germline CDR1 and CDR2 sequences are SGHKS and YYEKEE (reference sequence). The CDR3 consists of 12 residues. V was cut by 2 bases and J by 5 bases, with 5 bases left in between. For the CDR3, the DNA is TGTGCCAGCAGCTTTCTTCATCAGCCCCAGCATTTT. Translated, it gives CASSFLHQPQHF. Full variable domain (missing parts from reference TRBV5-5 and TRBJ1-5): DAGVTQSPTHLIKTRGQQVTLRCSPISGHKSVSWYQQVLGQGPQFIFQYYEKEERGRGNFPDRFSARQFPNYSSELNVNALLLGDSALYLCASSFLHQPQHFGDGTRLSIL.

The rearrangement links TRBV5-6 to TRBJ1-4, with D unresolved. Trimming removed 0 bases from V and 13 bases from J, with 10 bases in between. This CDR3 contains 12 residues. Germline V gene lookup returns CDR1 SGHDT and CDR2 YYEEEE. For the CDR3, the DNA is TGTGCCAGCAGCTTGGGAGGGTACCGACTGTTTTTT. It yields the protein CASSLGGYRLFF.

This clone was detected only once. The chain is built from TRBV11-2 and TRBJ2-1; 7 bases align to TRBD1. Per germline, CDR1 SGHAT and CDR2 FQNNGV. The CDR3 covers 16 residues. V dropped 6 bases and J dropped 2; count of bases not matched to a gene: 10. The CDR3 reads CASSNPRDSPYNEQFF. Written as DNA, the CDR3 is TGTGCCAGCAGTAACCCCCGGGACAGTCCCTACAATGAGCAGTTCTTC.

The gene calls are TRBV29-1 and TRBJ2-7; D may be TRBD1 (5 bases). Germline CDR1 and CDR2: SQVTM and ANQGSEA. V was trimmed by 6 bases and J by 7 bases, leaving 13 bases between them. The CDR3 covers 11 residues. The CDR3 region has the DNA TGCAGCGTGACAGCCCTGAGGGAGCAGTACTTC. Its protein is CSVTALREQYF.

This chain links TRBV5-1 with TRBJ2-3, with TRBD1 matching over 8 bases. The V and J ends lost 4 bases and 1 base, in that order; junction bases with no gene match: 8. The CDR3 totals 16 residues. Germline loops: CDR1 SGHRS, CDR2 YFSETQ. CDR3: CASSILRGQGTDTQYF. The CDR3 DNA sequence: TGCGCCAGCAGCATACTTAGGGGACAGGGCACAGATACGCAGTATTTT.

This clone was seen once. The chain combines TRBV14 with TRBJ1-5; 12 bases align to TRBD1. CDR1 and CDR2 (germline): SGHDN, FVKESK. V shed 3 bases, J shed 5 bases, and the junction held 8 bases outside the gene matches. The CDR3 totals 17 residues. CDR3: CASSHGTGGFGDQPQHF. The CDR3 nucleotides read TGTGCCAGCAGCCACGGGACAGGGGGCTTTGGAGATCAGCCCCAGCATTTT.

This rearrangement joins TRBV7-3 to TRBJ1-2; 8 bases agree with TRBD1. Germline V gene data show CDR1 as SGHTA and CDR2 as FQGTGA. After removal of 4 bases from V and 6 bases from J, the junction contained 4 bases not matched to a gene. This CDR3 is built from 13 residues. The CDR3: CASSSSTGDGYTF. The CDR3, as DNA: TGTGCCAGCAGCTCCTCGACAGGGGATGGCTACACCTTC. Full variable domain (outside the CDR3, taken from reference TRBV7-3 and TRBJ1-2): GAGVSQTPSNKVTEKGKYVELRCDPISGHTALYWYRQSLGQGPEFLIYFQGTGAADDSGLPNDRFFAVRPEGSVSTLKIQRTERGDSAVYLCASSSSTGDGYTFGSGTRLTVV.

The V and J genes are TRBV5-1 and TRBJ2-5, with TRBD1 identical over 10 bases. This CDR3 is built from 16 residues. From germline, CDR1 is SGHRS and CDR2 YFSETQ. Trimming removed 4 bases from V and 2 bases from J; junction bases left unmatched: 8. The CDR3 sequence: CASSPGQGVQQETQYF. The CDR3 nucleotides are TGCGCCAGCAGCCCCGGACAGGGGGTCCAACAAGAGACCCAGTACTTC.

The rearrangement links TRBV7-9 to TRBJ2-1, with 9 bases that match TRBD1. CDR3 length: 15 residues. V was pared by 2 bases and J by 8 bases, with 7 bases of the junction left unmatched. The germline V gene encodes CDR1 SEHNR and CDR2 FQNEAQ (reference sequence). The CDR3 is CASSLRQGGGDEQFF. The DNA of the CDR3 is TGTGCCAGCAGCTTAAGACAGGGGGGTGGCGATGAGCAGTTCTTC.

The J gene is TRBJ2-7, the V gene TRBV19; 8 bases fit TRBD1. With V trimmed by 4 bases and J by 2 bases, 4 bases remained unmatched. The germline V gene has CDR1 LNHDA and CDR2 SQIVND (reference sequence). The CDR3 spans 14 residues. The CDR3 DNA follows: TGTGCCAGTAGTAGAGGACAGGGACCCTACGAGCAGTACTTC. Its translation is CASSRGQGPYEQYF.

This clone has only a few counts. This chain uses TRBV19 with TRBJ2-5; a weak D match, TRBD1 (5 bases). The CDR3 contains 13 residues. The germline V gene has CDR1 LNHDA and CDR2 SQIVND (reference sequence). Trimming removed 5 bases from V and 1 base from J, with 8 bases in between. The CDR3 here is CASSSGSQETQYF. In DNA form, the CDR3 reads TGTGCCAGTAGTTCAGGGTCCCAAGAGACCCAGTACTTC.

The chain combines TRBV5-1 with TRBJ2-1; 9 bases align to TRBD1. Per the germline V gene, CDR1 is SGHRS and CDR2 is YFSETQ. V was pared by 3 bases and J by 15 bases, with 7 bases of the junction left unmatched. This CDR3 spans 12 amino acids. In DNA, the CDR3 is TGCGCCAGCAGCTCCTTCGGGACAGGGTGGTTCTTC. Translation: CASSSFGTGWFF.

The chain couples TRBV10-3 to TRBJ1-6; no clear D. V was shortened by 0 bases and J by 5 bases, with 11 bases between the two germline ends. Germline CDR1 reads ENHRY; CDR2 reads SYGVKD. The CDR3 runs 16 residues. The chain's CDR3 is CAISESRLKDNSPLHF. CDR3 DNA sequence: TGTGCCATCAGTGAGTCTAGACTGAAGGATAATTCACCCCTCCACTTT.